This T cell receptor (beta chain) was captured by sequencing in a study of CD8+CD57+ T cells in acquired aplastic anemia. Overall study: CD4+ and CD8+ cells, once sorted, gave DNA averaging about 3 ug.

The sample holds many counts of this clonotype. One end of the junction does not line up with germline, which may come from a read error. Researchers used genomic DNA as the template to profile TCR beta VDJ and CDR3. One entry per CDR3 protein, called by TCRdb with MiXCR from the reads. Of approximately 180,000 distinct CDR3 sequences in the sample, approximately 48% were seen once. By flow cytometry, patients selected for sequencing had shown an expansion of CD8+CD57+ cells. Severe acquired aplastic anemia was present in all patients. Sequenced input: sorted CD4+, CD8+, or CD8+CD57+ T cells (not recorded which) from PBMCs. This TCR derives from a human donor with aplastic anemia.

The CDR3 sequence: CASSLTGTASGNTIYF. The CDR3 DNA follows: TGTGCCAGCAGCCTAACCGGAACAGCCTCTGGAAACACCATATATTTT. The V call is TRBV7-3, the J call TRBJ1-3, with no clear D. This CDR3 spans 16 amino acids. The germline CDR1 and CDR2 sequences are SGHTA and FQGTGA.